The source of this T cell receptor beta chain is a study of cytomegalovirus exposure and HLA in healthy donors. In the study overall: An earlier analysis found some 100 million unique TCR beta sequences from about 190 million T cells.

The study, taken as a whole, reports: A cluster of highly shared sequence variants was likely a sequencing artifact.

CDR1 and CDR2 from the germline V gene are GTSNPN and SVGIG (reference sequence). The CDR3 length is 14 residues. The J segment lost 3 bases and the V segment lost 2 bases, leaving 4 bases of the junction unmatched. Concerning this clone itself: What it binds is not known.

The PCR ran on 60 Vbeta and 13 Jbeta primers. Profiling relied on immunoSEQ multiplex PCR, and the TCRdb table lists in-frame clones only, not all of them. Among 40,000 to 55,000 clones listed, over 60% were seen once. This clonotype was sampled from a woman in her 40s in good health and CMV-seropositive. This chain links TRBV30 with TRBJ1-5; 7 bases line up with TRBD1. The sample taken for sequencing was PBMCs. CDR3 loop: CAWSFGTVNQPQHF. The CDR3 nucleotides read TGTGCCTGGAGTTTCGGGACAGTCAATCAGCCCCAGCATTTT.